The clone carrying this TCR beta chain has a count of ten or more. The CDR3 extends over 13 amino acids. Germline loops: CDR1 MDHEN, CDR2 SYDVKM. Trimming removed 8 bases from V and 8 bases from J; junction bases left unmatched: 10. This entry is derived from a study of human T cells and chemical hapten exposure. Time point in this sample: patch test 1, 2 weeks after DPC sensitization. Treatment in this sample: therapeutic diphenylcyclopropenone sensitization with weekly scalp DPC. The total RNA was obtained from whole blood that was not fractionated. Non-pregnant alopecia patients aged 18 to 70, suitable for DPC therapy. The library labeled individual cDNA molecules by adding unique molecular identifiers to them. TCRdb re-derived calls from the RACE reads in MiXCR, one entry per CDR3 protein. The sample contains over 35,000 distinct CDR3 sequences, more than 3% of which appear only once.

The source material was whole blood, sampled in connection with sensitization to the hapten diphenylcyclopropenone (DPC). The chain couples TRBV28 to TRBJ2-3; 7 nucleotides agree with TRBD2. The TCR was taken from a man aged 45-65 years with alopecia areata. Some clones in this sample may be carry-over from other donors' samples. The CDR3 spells CASWEAGVRTQYF. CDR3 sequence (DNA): TGTGCCAGCTGGGAGGCGGGAGTGCGTACGCAGTATTTT.